These 2 T cell receptor beta chains were all obtained from the same sample, sequenced in a study of T cells after posttransplantation cyclophosphamide. The assay was immunoSEQ multiplex PCR, and TCRdb's table has in-frame clones only and misses some. The repertoire holds fewer than 2,000 clones, over 55% seen once, with under 40% in the top ten. Busulfan-fludarabine conditioning, marrow transplant, and cyclophosphamide on days +3 and +4 were administered. The source material was CD8+ T cells sorted from PBMCs, sampled after allogeneic stem cell transplant with posttransplant cyclophosphamide. These receptors originate from a male patient aged 25 to 39 who received an allogeneic stem cell transplant from a related donor, was CMV-positive, and had acute GVHD only. Some of the T cells might come from the graft donor.

By sample share, this clone is medium-sized. This rearrangement joins TRBV4-3 to TRBJ1-1; D uncertain. The V gene's germline CDR1 is LGHNA and CDR2 YSLEER. This CDR3 region has 15 residues. V was trimmed by 0 bases and J by 5 bases, leaving 13 bases between them. CDR3 sequence: CASSQDLVSGTEAFF. The CDR3 DNA is TGCGCCAGCAGCCAAGATCTTGTCTCGGGAACTGAAGCTTTCTTT.

The gene calls are TRBV6-5 and TRBJ2-7, with D possibly matching TRBD1 (6 bases). The V end was cut by 5 bases, the J end by 5 bases, with 13 bases between. Germline-derived CDR1 and CDR2 are MNHEY and SVGAGI. This CDR3 is 13 amino acids long. This chain's CDR3 is CASSAQGFNEQYF. DNA for the CDR3: TGTGCCAGCAGTGCCCAGGGGTTCAACGAGCAGTACTTC.